The T cell receptor (beta chain) under discussion was sequenced for a study of human T cells and chemical hapten exposure. A few counts support this clonotype. The CDR3 covers 17 residues. Trimming removed 6 bases from V and 6 bases from J; junction bases left unmatched: 15. Germline V lookup: CDR1 MDHEN, CDR2 SYDVKM. Time point of the sample: healthy volunteer bleed at 2 weeks. Unfractionated whole blood was the source from which total RNA was extracted. TCRdb re-analysed the RACE reads in MiXCR, keeping a single row per CDR3 protein. In the table there are roughly 100,000 distinct CDR3 sequences, approximately 8.2% of which are singletons.

This clonotype originated in a female donor in good health. Some clones in this sample may be carry-over from other donors' samples. The sample comprised whole blood. V usage is TRBV28 and J usage is TRBJ2-7, with TRBD2 matching 12 bases. The CDR3 loop is CASSIGGLAGGLGEQYF. In DNA, the CDR3 is TGTGCCAGCAGCATAGGGGGTCTAGCGGGAGGGCTGGGCGAGCAGTACTTC.